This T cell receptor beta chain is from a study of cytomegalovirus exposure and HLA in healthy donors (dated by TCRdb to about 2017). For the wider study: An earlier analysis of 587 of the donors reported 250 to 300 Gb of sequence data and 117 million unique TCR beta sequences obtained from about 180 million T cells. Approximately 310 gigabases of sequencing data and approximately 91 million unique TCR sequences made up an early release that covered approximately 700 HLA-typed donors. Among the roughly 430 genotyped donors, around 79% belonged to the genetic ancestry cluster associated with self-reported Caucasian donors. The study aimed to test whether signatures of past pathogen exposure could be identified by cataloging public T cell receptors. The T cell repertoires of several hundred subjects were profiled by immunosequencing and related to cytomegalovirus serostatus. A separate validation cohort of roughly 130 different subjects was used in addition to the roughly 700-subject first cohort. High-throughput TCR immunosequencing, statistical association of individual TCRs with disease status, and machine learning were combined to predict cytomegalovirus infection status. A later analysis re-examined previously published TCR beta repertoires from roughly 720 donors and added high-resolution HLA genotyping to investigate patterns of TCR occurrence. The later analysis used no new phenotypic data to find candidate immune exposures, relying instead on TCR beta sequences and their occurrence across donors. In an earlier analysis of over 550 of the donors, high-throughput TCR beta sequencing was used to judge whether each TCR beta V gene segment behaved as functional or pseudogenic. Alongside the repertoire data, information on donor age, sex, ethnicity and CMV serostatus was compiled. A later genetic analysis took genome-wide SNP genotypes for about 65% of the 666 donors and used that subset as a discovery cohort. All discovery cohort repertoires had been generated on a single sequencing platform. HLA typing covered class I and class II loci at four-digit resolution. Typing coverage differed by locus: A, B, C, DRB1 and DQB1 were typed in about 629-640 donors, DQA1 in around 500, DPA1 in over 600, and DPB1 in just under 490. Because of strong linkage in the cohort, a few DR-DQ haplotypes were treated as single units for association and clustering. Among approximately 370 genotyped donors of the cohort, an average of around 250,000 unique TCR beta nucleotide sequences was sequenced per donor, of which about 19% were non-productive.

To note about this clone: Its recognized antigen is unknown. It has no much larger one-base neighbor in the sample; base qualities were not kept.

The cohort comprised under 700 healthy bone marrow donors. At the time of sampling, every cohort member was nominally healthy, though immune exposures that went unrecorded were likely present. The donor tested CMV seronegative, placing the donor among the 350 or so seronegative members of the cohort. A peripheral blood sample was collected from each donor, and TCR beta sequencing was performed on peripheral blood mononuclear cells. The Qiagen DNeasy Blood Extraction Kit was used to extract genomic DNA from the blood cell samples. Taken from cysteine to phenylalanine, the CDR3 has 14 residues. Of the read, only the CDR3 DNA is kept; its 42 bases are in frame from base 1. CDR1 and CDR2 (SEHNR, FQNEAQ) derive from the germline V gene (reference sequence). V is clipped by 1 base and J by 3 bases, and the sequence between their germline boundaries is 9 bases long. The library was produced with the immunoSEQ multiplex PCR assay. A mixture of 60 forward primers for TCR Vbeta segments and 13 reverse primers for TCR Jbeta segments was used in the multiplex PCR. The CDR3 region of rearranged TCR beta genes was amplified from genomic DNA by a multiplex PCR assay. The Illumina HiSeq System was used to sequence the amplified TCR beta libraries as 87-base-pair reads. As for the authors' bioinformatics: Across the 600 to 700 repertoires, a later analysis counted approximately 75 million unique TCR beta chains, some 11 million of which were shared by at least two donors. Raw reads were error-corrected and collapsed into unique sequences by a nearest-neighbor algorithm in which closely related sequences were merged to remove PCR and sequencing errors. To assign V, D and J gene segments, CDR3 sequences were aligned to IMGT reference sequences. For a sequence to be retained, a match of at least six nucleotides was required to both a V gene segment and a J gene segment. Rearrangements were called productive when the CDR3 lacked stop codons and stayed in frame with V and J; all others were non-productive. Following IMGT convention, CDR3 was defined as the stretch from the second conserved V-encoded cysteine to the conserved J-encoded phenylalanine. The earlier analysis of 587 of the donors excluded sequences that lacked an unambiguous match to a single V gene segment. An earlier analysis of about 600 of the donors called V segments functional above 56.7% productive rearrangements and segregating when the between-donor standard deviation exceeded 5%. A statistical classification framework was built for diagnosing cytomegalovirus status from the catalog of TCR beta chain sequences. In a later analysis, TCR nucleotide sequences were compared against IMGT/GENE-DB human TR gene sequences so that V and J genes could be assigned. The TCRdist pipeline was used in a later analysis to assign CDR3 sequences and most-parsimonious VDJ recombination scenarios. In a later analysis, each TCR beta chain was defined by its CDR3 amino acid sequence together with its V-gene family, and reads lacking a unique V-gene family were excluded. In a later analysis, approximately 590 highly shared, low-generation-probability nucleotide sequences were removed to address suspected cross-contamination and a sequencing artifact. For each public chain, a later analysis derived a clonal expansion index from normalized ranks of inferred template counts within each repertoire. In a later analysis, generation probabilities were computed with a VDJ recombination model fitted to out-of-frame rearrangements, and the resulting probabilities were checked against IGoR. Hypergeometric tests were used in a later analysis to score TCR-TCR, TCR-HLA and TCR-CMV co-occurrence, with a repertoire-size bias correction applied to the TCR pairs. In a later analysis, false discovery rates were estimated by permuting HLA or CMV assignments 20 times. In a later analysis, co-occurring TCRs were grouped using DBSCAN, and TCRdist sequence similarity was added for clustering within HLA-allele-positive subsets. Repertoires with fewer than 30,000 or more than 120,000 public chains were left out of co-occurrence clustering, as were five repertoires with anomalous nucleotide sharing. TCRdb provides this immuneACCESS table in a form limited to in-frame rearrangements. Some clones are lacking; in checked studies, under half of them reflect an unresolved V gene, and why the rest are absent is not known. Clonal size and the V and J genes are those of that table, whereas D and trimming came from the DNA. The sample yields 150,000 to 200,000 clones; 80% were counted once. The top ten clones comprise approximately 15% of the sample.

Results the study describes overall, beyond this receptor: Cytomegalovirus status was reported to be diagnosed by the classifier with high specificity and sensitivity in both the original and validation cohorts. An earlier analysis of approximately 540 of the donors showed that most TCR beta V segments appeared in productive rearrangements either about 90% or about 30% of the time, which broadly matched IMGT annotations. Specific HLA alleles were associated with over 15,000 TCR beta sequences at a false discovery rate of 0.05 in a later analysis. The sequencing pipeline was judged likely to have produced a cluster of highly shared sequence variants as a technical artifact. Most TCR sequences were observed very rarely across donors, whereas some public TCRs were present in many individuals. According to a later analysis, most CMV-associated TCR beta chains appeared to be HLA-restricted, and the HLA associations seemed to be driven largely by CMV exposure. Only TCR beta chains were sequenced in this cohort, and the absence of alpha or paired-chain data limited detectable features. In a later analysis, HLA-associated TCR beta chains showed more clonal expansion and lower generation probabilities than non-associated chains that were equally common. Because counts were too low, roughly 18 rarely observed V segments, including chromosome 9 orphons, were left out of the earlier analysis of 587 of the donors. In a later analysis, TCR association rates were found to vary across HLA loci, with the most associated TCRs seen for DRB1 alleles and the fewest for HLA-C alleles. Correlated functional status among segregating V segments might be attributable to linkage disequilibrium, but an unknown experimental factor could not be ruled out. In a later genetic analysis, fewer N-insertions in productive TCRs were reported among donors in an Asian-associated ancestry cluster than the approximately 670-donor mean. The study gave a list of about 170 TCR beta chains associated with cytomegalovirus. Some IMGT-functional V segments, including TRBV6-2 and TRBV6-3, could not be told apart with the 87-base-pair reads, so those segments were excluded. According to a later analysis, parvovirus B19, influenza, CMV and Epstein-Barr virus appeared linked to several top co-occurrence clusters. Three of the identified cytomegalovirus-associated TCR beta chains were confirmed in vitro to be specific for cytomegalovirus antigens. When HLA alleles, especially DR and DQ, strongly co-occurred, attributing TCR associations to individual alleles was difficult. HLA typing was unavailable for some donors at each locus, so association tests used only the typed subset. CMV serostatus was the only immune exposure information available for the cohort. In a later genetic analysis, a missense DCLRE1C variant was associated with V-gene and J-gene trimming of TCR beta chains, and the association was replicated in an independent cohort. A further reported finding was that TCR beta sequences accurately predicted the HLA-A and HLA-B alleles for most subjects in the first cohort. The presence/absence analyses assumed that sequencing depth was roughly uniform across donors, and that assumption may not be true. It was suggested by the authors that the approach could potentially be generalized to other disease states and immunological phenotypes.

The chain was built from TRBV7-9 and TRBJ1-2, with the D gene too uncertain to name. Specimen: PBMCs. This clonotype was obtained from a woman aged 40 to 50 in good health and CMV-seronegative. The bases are TGTGCCAGCAGCTTAGATGTGGCCCACTATGGCTACACCTTC. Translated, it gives CASSLDVAHYGYTF.